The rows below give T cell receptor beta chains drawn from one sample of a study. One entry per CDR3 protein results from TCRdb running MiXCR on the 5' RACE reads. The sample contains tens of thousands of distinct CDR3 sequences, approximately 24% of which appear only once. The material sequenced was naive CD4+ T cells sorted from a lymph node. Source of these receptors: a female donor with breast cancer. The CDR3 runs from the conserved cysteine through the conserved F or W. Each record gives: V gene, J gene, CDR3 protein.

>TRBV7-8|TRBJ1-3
CASSSRTGFGNTIYF
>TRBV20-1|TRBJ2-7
CSATIAYEQYF
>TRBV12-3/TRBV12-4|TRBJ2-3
CASNMGQYTDTQYF
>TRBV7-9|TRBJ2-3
CASSLSSGSSDTQYF
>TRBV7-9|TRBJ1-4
CASSLGIQGYNEKLFF
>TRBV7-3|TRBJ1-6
CASSHPGSPLHF
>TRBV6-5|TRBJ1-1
CASGSGGLTEAFF
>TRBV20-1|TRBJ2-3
CSARGVSGSTDTQYF
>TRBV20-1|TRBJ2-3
CSAKSGQGVDTQYF
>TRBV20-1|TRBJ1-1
CSARDPLHTEAFF
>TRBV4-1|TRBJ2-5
CASSQLLFEETQYF
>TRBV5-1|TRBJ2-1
CASSLEQVTNEQFF
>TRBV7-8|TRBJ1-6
CASSPPDSPLHF
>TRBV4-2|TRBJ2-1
CASSQGGLADNEQFF
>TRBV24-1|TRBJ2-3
CATSDPGLAGERGTDTQYF
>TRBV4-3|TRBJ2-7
CASSQAPTGAYEQYF
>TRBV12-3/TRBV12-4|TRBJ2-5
CASSFIRTGDQETQYF
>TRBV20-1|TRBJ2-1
CSARDLEGNEQFF
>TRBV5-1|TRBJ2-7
CASSGQPNYEQYF
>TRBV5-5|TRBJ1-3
CASSLDGDSGNTIYF
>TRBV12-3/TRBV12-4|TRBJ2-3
CASSKTRRADTQYF
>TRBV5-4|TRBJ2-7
CASSLFASGYEQYF
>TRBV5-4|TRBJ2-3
CASSNLAGASTDTRYF
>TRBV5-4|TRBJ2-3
CASSVVDTQYF
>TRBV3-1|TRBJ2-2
CASAVRGDGELFF
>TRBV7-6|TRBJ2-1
CASSLEQGGLLDSPNEQFF
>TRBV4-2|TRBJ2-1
CASSQTPSSQVYNEQFF
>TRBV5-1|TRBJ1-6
CASSLVAGGDNSPLHF
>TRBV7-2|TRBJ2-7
CASSRGYLRTYEQYF
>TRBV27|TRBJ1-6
CASSFVEENSPLHF
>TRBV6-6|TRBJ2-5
CASKELGETQYF
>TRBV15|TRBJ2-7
CATSRDPQDQTYEQYF
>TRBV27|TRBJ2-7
CASSSLYEQYF